The 3 T cell receptor beta chains given below trace back to one sample, sequenced in a study of CD8 T cells in Susac syndrome. Random hexamers primed reverse transcription of about 0.5 to 1 ug RNA. TCRdb re-called the immunoSEQ multiplex PCR reads with MiXCR, one entry per CDR3 protein. This sample yields around 170,000 distinct CDR3 sequences, of which 85% to 95% are seen a single time; roughly 0.15% belongs to the top ten. Sequencing was performed on CD8+ T cells from PBMCs. The receptors originated from a human donor with Susac syndrome.

The rearrangement joins TRBV27 to TRBJ2-6; possible D gene TRBD1, 6 bases. The CDR3 is made up of 19 amino acids. V lost 0 bases to trimming and J lost 0 bases, with 15 bases between them. The germline CDR1 and CDR2 sequences are MNHEY and SMNVEV (reference sequence). CDR3 loop: CASSLSRQVFNSGANVLTF. In nucleotides, the CDR3 is TGTGCCAGCAGTTTATCCCGACAGGTGTTCAACTCTGGGGCCAACGTCCTGACTTTC.

The V gene is TRBV9, the J gene TRBJ2-1, with TRBD2 identical over 8 bases. The V gene's germline CDR1 is SGDLS and CDR2 YYNGEE. The CDR3 loop spans 17 amino acids. Unmatched junction bases numbered 9, after V lost 3 bases and J lost 1 base. The CDR3, as DNA: TGTGCCAGCAGCGACACGACTAGCGTGGGTTCCTACAATGAGCAGTTCTTC. This translates into CASSDTTSVGSYNEQFF.

This chain joins TRBV5-6 and TRBJ2-5; weak D call: TRBD1 (6 bases). The ends were cut back, 4 bases at V and 6 bases at J, with 10 bases in the middle. CDR3 size: 12 residues. Germline V lookup: CDR1 SGHDT, CDR2 YYEEEE. This CDR3 is CASSIDRKTQYF. The CDR3 DNA follows: TGTGCCAGCAGCATCGACAGGAAGACCCAGTACTTC.